The sequence of this TCR beta chain was determined in a study of blood T cell repertoires in COVID-19. In the study overall: Sources were T cells, B-cell-depleted T cells, or PBMCs; the material itself was cDNA or gDNA.

This clone was recorded a few times. As processed by the authors: Estimates of nucleated cell counts were drawn from the amplification of reference gene primers. Data came from immunoSEQ multiplex PCR; TCRdb stores just in-frame clones and leaves some out. V and J calls and clone size come straight from that table; D and trimming were deduced from the DNA. The sample records about 330,000 clones, more than 70% being singletons. Individuals drawn from 20 to 25 US areas were roughly 18 to 89 years old. Trimming cost V 1 base and J 7 bases, with 7 bases left between them. Germline CDR1 SEHNR, CDR2 FQNEAQ (reference sequence). CDR3 length: 13 amino acids.

The sequence derives from a woman aged 25 to 45 who had recovered from COVID-19. The chain combines TRBV7-9 with TRBJ2-2, with D perhaps TRBD2 (5 bases). The sequenced sample was PBMCs or T cells enriched from blood (not recorded which). The CDR3 region is CASSLGGFGELFF. The CDR3 nucleotides read TGTGCCAGCAGCTTAGGAGGGTTCGGGGAGCTGTTTTTT.